These T cell receptor beta chains were read from a single sample in a study of OX40 agonist ivuxolimab in advanced cancers. The table came from immunoSEQ multiplex PCR; TCRdb's copy has only in-frame clones and leaves some out. The sample yields approximately 46,000 clones, roughly three quarters seen once. This specimen was CD4+ or CD8+ T cells sorted from blood, taken in a trial of the OX40 agonist ivuxolimab. The origin of the receptors is an adult with an advanced solid tumor such as melanoma, head and neck, liver or kidney cancer. The CDR3 runs from the conserved cysteine through the conserved F or W.

TRBJ2-5,TRBV4-1,CASSLRNPTSGSHETQYF
TRBJ2-1,TRBV7-9,CASSSTSGNPNYEQFF
TRBJ1-6,TRBV15,CATSRARNSPLHF
TRBJ2-7,TRBV5-1,CASSLDGAAMTSYEQYF
TRBJ1-1,TRBV5-1,CASSLNTVNTEAFF
TRBJ2-1,TRBV4-2,CASSQPTSALNEQFF
TRBJ2-2,TRBV30,CAWRSQNTGELFF
TRBJ1-1,TRBV9,CASSVPGAEAFF
TRBJ1-5,TRBV19,CASSQDRVKNQPQHF
TRBJ1-2,TRBV6-5,CASSALGQGNYGYTF
TRBJ2-2,TRBV10-3,CAISPGEANTGELFF
TRBJ1-3,TRBV5-5,CASSLGGKDRNTIYF
TRBJ2-3,TRBV23-1,CASSQSRTSGRSGSSTDTQYF
TRBJ1-6,TRBV5-1,CASKRGGAQSPLHF
TRBJ1-3,TRBV28,CASSLFRLADGNTIYF
TRBJ2-1,TRBV28,CASRPGTGTHNEQFF
TRBJ1-1,TRBV9,CASSLWTGVNTEAFF
TRBJ2-1,TRBV10-2,CASLGTSDHSSYNEQFF
TRBJ2-2,TRBV9,CASKVDTGELFF
TRBJ1-6,TRBV7-2,CASSLDRFSPLHF
TRBJ1-3,TRBV20-1,CSAAVRNTIYF
TRBJ2-5,TRBV5-4,CASSGRGETQYF
TRBJ2-7,TRBV28,CASSSSLTGTLPYEQYF
TRBJ1-1,TRBV27,CASSFSGTGWGNTEAFF
TRBJ1-5,TRBV5-6,CASSLGGEWQPQHF
TRBJ2-1,TRBV10-1,CASSGGQGTDNEQFF
TRBJ2-2,TRBV19,CASSKKRTSGNTGELFF
TRBJ2-1,TRBV5-1,CASSGSGGQAIGEQFF
TRBJ2-7,TRBV2,CASSENSGRSEQYF
TRBJ1-2,TRBV2,CASSVGDRDITGYTF
TRBJ2-3,TRBV11-3,CASSVTGGGDTQYF
TRBJ1-2,TRBV10-1,CAGNRTAAGYTF
TRBJ1-2,TRBV5-8,CASSHRGQNYGYTF
TRBJ1-2,TRBV7-9,CASSLGGQGAIYGYTF
TRBJ1-5,TRBV6-5,CASSYGAGGDEPQHF
TRBJ2-3,TRBV5-1,CASSPSAGTDTQYF
TRBJ2-7,TRBV5-4,CASSLIGGSGQYF
TRBJ2-2,TRBV19,CASSIYGGNTGELFF
TRBJ2-3,TRBV5-4,CASSLEVAGGGDTQYF
TRBJ2-1,TRBV18,CASSPADPGGEQFF
TRBJ2-1,TRBV9,CASSVDPYNEQFF
TRBJ2-5,TRBV25-1,CASSDVQQETQYF
TRBJ1-1,TRBV6-6,CASSRTGFSEAFF
TRBJ2-2,TRBV28,CASSLSDRGNTGELFF
TRBJ1-6,TRBV6-1,CASRRPDRDNSPLHF
TRBJ1-2,TRBV25-1,CASRRDYGYTF
TRBJ2-7,TRBV30,CAWRGSYSYEQYF
TRBJ2-1,TRBV15,CATSREGSGYEQFF